These T cell receptor beta chains were read from a single sample in a study of T cells in narcolepsy. Using immunoSEQ multiplex PCR, the repertoire was profiled, and TCRdb retains in-frame clones only, with some absent. The sample yields tens of thousands of clones, roughly four fifths seen once. Sample: memory (CD45RA-) CD4+ T cells from blood. All receptors derive from a human donor in good health. CDR3s include the opening cysteine and the closing phenylalanine or tryptophan. D genes are given only for firm matches. Not every row has a clone size; where given, it reads once, few, many or a size class.

v_call: TRBV6-5; d_call: -; j_call: TRBJ1-2; clone_size: -; cdr3_nt: TGTGCCAGCAGTTACTCGGGACACCTTTTGAACTATGGCTACACCTTC; cdr3_aa: CASSYSGHLLNYGYTF
v_call: TRBV7-2; d_call: TRBD2; j_call: TRBJ2-1; clone_size: -; cdr3_nt: TGTGCCAGCAGCCCACGCGGGGGGTCGCGCGGCAATGAGCAGTTCTTC; cdr3_aa: CASSPRGGSRGNEQFF
v_call: TRBV7-6; d_call: -; j_call: TRBJ1-4; clone_size: -; cdr3_nt: TGTGCCAGCAGCTTATCCAGGGTTTCGAGTGAAAAACTGTTTTTT; cdr3_aa: CASSLSRVSSEKLFF
v_call: TRBV14; d_call: -; j_call: TRBJ1-3; clone_size: -; cdr3_nt: TGTGCCAGCAGCCAAGGGGCAGCTTCTGGAAACACCATATATTTT; cdr3_aa: CASSQGAASGNTIYF
v_call: TRBV11-3; d_call: -; j_call: TRBJ2-7; clone_size: few; cdr3_nt: TGTGCCAGCAGCCCCGGAGCATCCTACGAGCAGTACTTC; cdr3_aa: CASSPGASYEQYF
v_call: TRBV5-4; d_call: -; j_call: TRBJ2-7; clone_size: -; cdr3_nt: TGTGCCAGCAGCTTGTGGCGTGGTGGCTACTGTTTCCCCTACGAGCAGTACTTC; cdr3_aa: CASSLWRGGYCFPYEQYF
v_call: TRBV5-1; d_call: -; j_call: TRBJ2-2; clone_size: -; cdr3_nt: TGCGCCAGCAGCTTCCCGAAAAACGGGGAGCTGTTTTTT; cdr3_aa: CASSFPKNGELFF
v_call: TRBV2; d_call: -; j_call: TRBJ1-2; clone_size: once; cdr3_nt: TGTGCCAGCAGTGAACAGGGGCCCAGTAACTATGGCTACACCTTC; cdr3_aa: CASSEQGPSNYGYTF
v_call: TRBV9; d_call: -; j_call: TRBJ1-5; clone_size: once; cdr3_nt: TGTGCCAGCAGCGTAGGTTTGGGGGGCAGCAATCAGCCCCAGCATTTT; cdr3_aa: CASSVGLGGSNQPQHF
v_call: TRBV18; d_call: -; j_call: TRBJ1-5; clone_size: once; cdr3_nt: TGTGCCAGCTCACCCGTTGGTTTGGGGGGTGATAGCAATCAGCCCCAGCATTTT; cdr3_aa: CASSPVGLGGDSNQPQHF
v_call: TRBV5-1; d_call: TRBD1; j_call: TRBJ2-7; clone_size: -; cdr3_nt: TGCGCCAGCAGCTTACAGGGGATAAAAGGGGAGCAGTACTTC; cdr3_aa: CASSLQGIKGEQYF
v_call: TRBV30; d_call: -; j_call: TRBJ2-5; clone_size: -; cdr3_nt: TGTGCCTGGAGTGCTGCTCAAGAGACCCAGTACTTC; cdr3_aa: CAWSAAQETQYF
v_call: TRBV6-5; d_call: -; j_call: TRBJ1-2; clone_size: -; cdr3_nt: TGTGCCAGCAGTTACGGAGGGGGAGGGGACTATGGCTACACCTTC; cdr3_aa: CASSYGGGGDYGYTF
v_call: TRBV6-1; d_call: TRBD2; j_call: TRBJ2-7; clone_size: -; cdr3_nt: TGTGCCAGCAGCCCTAGCGGCTACGAGCAGTACTTC; cdr3_aa: CASSPSGYEQYF
v_call: TRBV5-1; d_call: -; j_call: TRBJ1-1; clone_size: -; cdr3_nt: TGCGCCAGCAGCCGGGCGTCCCAGGCTACGATGAACACTGAAGCTTTCTTT; cdr3_aa: CASSRASQATMNTEAFF
v_call: TRBV29-1; d_call: TRBD2; j_call: TRBJ2-1; clone_size: -; cdr3_nt: TGCAGCGTTTCTAGCGGACCCGACAATGAGCAGTTCTTC; cdr3_aa: CSVSSGPDNEQFF
v_call: TRBV7-2; d_call: -; j_call: TRBJ1-5; clone_size: -; cdr3_nt: TGTGCCAGCAGCTCCAACGGGAACGGGCCCCAGCATTTT; cdr3_aa: CASSSNGNGPQHF
v_call: TRBV2; d_call: -; j_call: TRBJ2-3; clone_size: -; cdr3_nt: TGTGCCAGCAGTTGGGGCACCAGCACAGATACGCAGTATTTT; cdr3_aa: CASSWGTSTDTQYF
v_call: TRBV7-9; d_call: -; j_call: TRBJ2-2; clone_size: -; cdr3_nt: TGTGCCAGCAGCACTAAGGGATTTGACACCGGGGAGCTGTTTTTT; cdr3_aa: CASSTKGFDTGELFF
v_call: TRBV4-2; d_call: -; j_call: TRBJ1-3; clone_size: few; cdr3_nt: TGTGCCAGCAGCCAAGAGGGCACCTCTGGAAACACCATATATTTT; cdr3_aa: CASSQEGTSGNTIYF
v_call: TRBV7-2; d_call: -; j_call: TRBJ2-6; clone_size: once; cdr3_nt: TGTGCCAGCAGCTTAGATTCAGGACCCGGGGCCAACGTCCTGACTTTC; cdr3_aa: CASSLDSGPGANVLTF
v_call: TRBV2; d_call: -; j_call: TRBJ2-7; clone_size: few; cdr3_nt: TGTGCCAGCCAACCCGATCAAGTCGGACACGAGCAGTACTTC; cdr3_aa: CASQPDQVGHEQYF
v_call: TRBV6-6; d_call: TRBD2; j_call: TRBJ2-1; clone_size: -; cdr3_nt: TGTGCCAGCAGTTCCCCGGGACTAGATAACTATGAGCAGTTCTTC; cdr3_aa: CASSSPGLDNYEQFF
v_call: TRBV2; d_call: TRBD1; j_call: TRBJ1-6; clone_size: -; cdr3_nt: TGTGCCAGCAGTGGACAGGGGATCGGATCACCCCTCCACTTT; cdr3_aa: CASSGQGIGSPLHF
v_call: TRBV28; d_call: -; j_call: TRBJ2-7; clone_size: -; cdr3_nt: TGTGCCAGCAGTCCCTCCGGGACGGTCTCCTACGAGCAGTACTTC; cdr3_aa: CASSPSGTVSYEQYF
v_call: TRBV6-9; d_call: TRBD1; j_call: TRBJ1-2; clone_size: -; cdr3_nt: TGTGCCAGCAGTTCGACAGGGGGACTTAACTATGGCTACACCTTC; cdr3_aa: CASSSTGGLNYGYTF
v_call: TRBV5-1; d_call: TRBD2; j_call: TRBJ2-7; clone_size: -; cdr3_nt: TGCGCCAGCAGCTTGGCGCTAGCGGGGACCTACGAGCAGTACTTC; cdr3_aa: CASSLALAGTYEQYF
v_call: TRBV6-1; d_call: -; j_call: TRBJ1-1; clone_size: -; cdr3_nt: TGTGCCAGCAGTGGGTGGAAGAACACTGAAGCTTTCTTT; cdr3_aa: CASSGWKNTEAFF
v_call: TRBV7-2; d_call: -; j_call: TRBJ2-3; clone_size: -; cdr3_nt: TGTGCCAGCAGCTTCAAGGGCTCCACAGATACGCAGTATTTT; cdr3_aa: CASSFKGSTDTQYF
v_call: TRBV28; d_call: TRBD2; j_call: TRBJ2-5; clone_size: -; cdr3_nt: TGTGCCAGCAGTTCGGTAGCGGGGACCTGGTACCAAGAGACCCAGTACTTC; cdr3_aa: CASSSVAGTWYQETQYF
v_call: TRBV28; d_call: TRBD1; j_call: TRBJ2-7; clone_size: few; cdr3_nt: TGTGCCAGCAGTTCGTCGGGACAGGTTCACGAGCAGTACTTC; cdr3_aa: CASSSSGQVHEQYF
v_call: TRBV9; d_call: TRBD2; j_call: TRBJ2-3; clone_size: -; cdr3_nt: TGTGCCAGCAGCGCGGGACTAGCGGGGTCTGATACGCAGTATTTT; cdr3_aa: CASSAGLAGSDTQYF
v_call: TRBV10-2; d_call: -; j_call: TRBJ2-7; clone_size: few; cdr3_nt: TGCGCCAGCAGTCAGACTTACGAGCAGTACTTC; cdr3_aa: CASSQTYEQYF
v_call: TRBV30; d_call: TRBD1; j_call: TRBJ1-3; clone_size: -; cdr3_nt: TGTGCCGGGGACAGAGGCACCATATATTTT; cdr3_aa: CAGDRGTIYF
v_call: TRBV7-9; d_call: TRBD1; j_call: TRBJ2-7; clone_size: -; cdr3_nt: TGTGCCAGCAGCTTAGGGGACAGGTACTACGAGCAGTACTTC; cdr3_aa: CASSLGDRYYEQYF
v_call: TRBV18; d_call: TRBD1; j_call: TRBJ1-1; clone_size: -; cdr3_nt: TGTGCCAGCTCACGACAGGGTAGAACTGAAGCTTTCTTT; cdr3_aa: CASSRQGRTEAFF
v_call: TRBV10-3; d_call: TRBD2; j_call: TRBJ2-1; clone_size: -; cdr3_nt: TGTGCCTGCCGGAGGACTAGCGGGACTTCTGGGCAGTTCTTC; cdr3_aa: CACRRTSGTSGQFF
v_call: TRBV6-1; d_call: -; j_call: TRBJ1-5; clone_size: -; cdr3_nt: TGTGCCAGCAGTGACGGGCTCGGCAATCAGCCCCAGCATTTT; cdr3_aa: CASSDGLGNQPQHF
v_call: TRBV30; d_call: -; j_call: TRBJ1-3; clone_size: -; cdr3_nt: TGTGCCTGGAGTTTTCTACTGAACACCATATATTTT; cdr3_aa: CAWSFLLNTIYF
v_call: TRBV5-4; d_call: -; j_call: TRBJ1-2; clone_size: -; cdr3_nt: TGTGCCAGCAGCTTGGATCGGGTATCAGATGGCTACACCTTC; cdr3_aa: CASSLDRVSDGYTF
v_call: TRBV6-5; d_call: -; j_call: TRBJ1-1; clone_size: -; cdr3_nt: TGTGCCAGCAATCCGTTCAGGGCGTTGAACACTGAAGCTTTCTTT; cdr3_aa: CASNPFRALNTEAFF
v_call: TRBV5-4; d_call: -; j_call: TRBJ2-3; clone_size: -; cdr3_nt: TGTGCCAGCAGCTTGCAAGTCCCGGGTGGGAGCGATACGCAGTATTTT; cdr3_aa: CASSLQVPGGSDTQYF
v_call: TRBV12-5; d_call: -; j_call: TRBJ1-1; clone_size: -; cdr3_nt: TGTGCTAGTGGCGCACAGGGAGGCACTGAAGCTTTCTTT; cdr3_aa: CASGAQGGTEAFF
v_call: TRBV5-1; d_call: -; j_call: TRBJ2-6; clone_size: -; cdr3_nt: TGCGCCAGCAGCTTCGCGCGGGACGCTACGTCCTCTGGGGCCAACGTCCTGACTTTC; cdr3_aa: CASSFARDATSSGANVLTF
v_call: TRBV29-1; d_call: -; j_call: TRBJ1-1; clone_size: -; cdr3_nt: TGCAGCGTTGGGGCGTGGACGAACACTGAAGCTTTCTTT; cdr3_aa: CSVGAWTNTEAFF
v_call: TRBV20-1; d_call: -; j_call: TRBJ2-7; clone_size: -; cdr3_nt: TGCAGTGGTTTGGGGACCGAGCAGTACTTC; cdr3_aa: CSGLGTEQYF
v_call: TRBV4-3; d_call: -; j_call: TRBJ2-1; clone_size: -; cdr3_nt: TGCGCCAGCAACCCGGGACTCACCACGACTAATGAGCAGTTCTTC; cdr3_aa: CASNPGLTTTNEQFF
v_call: TRBV7-9; d_call: TRBD2; j_call: TRBJ2-1; clone_size: once; cdr3_nt: TGTGCCAGCCTCTCGGGGGGGTCCTACAATGAGCAGTTCTTC; cdr3_aa: CASLSGGSYNEQFF
v_call: TRBV28; d_call: TRBD1; j_call: TRBJ1-3; clone_size: few; cdr3_nt: TGTGCCAGCACCCCAGGGGGCTCTGGAAACACCATATATTTT; cdr3_aa: CASTPGGSGNTIYF
v_call: TRBV6-1; d_call: -; j_call: TRBJ2-7; clone_size: -; cdr3_nt: TGTGCCAGCAGTGAGATTCAGCATAGCTCCTACGAGCAGTACTTC; cdr3_aa: CASSEIQHSSYEQYF
v_call: TRBV29-1; d_call: TRBD2; j_call: TRBJ2-3; clone_size: -; cdr3_nt: TGCAGCGCCGCGGTCGGTAGCGGGGGGCTCACAGATACGCAGTATTTT; cdr3_aa: CSAAVGSGGLTDTQYF
v_call: TRBV5-5; d_call: -; j_call: TRBJ2-5; clone_size: -; cdr3_nt: TGTGCCAGCAGCTTGATAGTTCGCCAAGAGACCCAGTACTTC; cdr3_aa: CASSLIVRQETQYF
v_call: TRBV5-1; d_call: -; j_call: TRBJ1-6; clone_size: few; cdr3_nt: TGCGCCAGCAGCACCTCTCGGGGAGGGGGTAATTCACCCCTCCACTTT; cdr3_aa: CASSTSRGGGNSPLHF
v_call: TRBV5-4; d_call: TRBD1; j_call: TRBJ1-2; clone_size: few; cdr3_nt: TGTGCCAGCAGCTCCGACAGGGTGTATGGCTACACCTTC; cdr3_aa: CASSSDRVYGYTF
v_call: TRBV5-1; d_call: -; j_call: TRBJ2-7; clone_size: -; cdr3_nt: TGCGCCAGCAGAGAACAGGGCGGAGGGGCCTACGAGCAGTACTTC; cdr3_aa: CASREQGGGAYEQYF
v_call: TRBV7-2; d_call: TRBD2; j_call: TRBJ2-5; clone_size: -; cdr3_nt: TGTGCCAGCAGCTTAGTGGCCCGGGGAGGGGAGACCCAGTACTTC; cdr3_aa: CASSLVARGGETQYF